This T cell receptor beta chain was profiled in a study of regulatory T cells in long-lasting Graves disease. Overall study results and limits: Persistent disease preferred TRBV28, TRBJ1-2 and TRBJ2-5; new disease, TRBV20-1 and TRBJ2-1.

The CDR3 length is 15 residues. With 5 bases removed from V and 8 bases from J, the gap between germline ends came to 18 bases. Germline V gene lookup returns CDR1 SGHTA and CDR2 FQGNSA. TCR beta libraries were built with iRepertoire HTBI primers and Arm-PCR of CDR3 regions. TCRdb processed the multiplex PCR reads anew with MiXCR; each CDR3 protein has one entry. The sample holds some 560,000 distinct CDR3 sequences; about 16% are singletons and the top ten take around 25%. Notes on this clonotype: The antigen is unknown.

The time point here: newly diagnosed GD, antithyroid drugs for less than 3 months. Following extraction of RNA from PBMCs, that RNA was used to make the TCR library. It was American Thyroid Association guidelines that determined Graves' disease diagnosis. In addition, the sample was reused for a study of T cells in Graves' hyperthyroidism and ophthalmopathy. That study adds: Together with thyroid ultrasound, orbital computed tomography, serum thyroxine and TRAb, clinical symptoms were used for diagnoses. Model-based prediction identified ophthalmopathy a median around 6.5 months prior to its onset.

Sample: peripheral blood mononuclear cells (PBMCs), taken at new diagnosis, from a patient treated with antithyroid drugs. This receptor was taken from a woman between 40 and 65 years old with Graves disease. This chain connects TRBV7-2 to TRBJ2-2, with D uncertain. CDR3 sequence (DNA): TGTGCCAGCAGCCCAAGAGCTGCTCGGGTAGGGGAGCTGTTTTTT. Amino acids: CASSPRAARVGELFF.